The 13 T cell receptor beta chains in this list originate from one sample, sequenced in a study of cytomegalovirus exposure and HLA in healthy donors. The PCR had 60 Vbeta and 13 Jbeta primers. Profiling relied on immunoSEQ multiplex PCR, and the TCRdb table lists in-frame clones only, not all of them. Of more than 200,000 clones in the sample, 85% to 90% were seen once. The sample taken for sequencing was PBMCs. The receptors come from a human donor in good health.

The V gene is TRBV6-5, the J gene TRBJ2-7, with 8 bases aligning to TRBD1. From germline, CDR1 is MNHEY and CDR2 SVGAGI. V was pared by 6 bases and J by 3 bases, with 10 bases of the junction left unmatched. This CDR3 has 15 amino acids. CDR3 sequence (DNA): TGTGCCAGCAGATCCACAGGGGGTAAGATCTACGAGCAGTACTTC. Its translation: CASRSTGGKIYEQYF.

V usage is TRBV6-1 and J usage is TRBJ2-7; TRBD2 matches 11 bases. V was clipped by 5 bases and J by 4 bases; unmatched bases: 7. Germline CDR1 is MNHNS and CDR2 is SASEGT. The CDR3 length is 15 residues. CDR3 in amino acids: CASSPSSSGRYEQYF. The CDR3 nucleotides read TGTGCCAGCAGTCCCAGCTCTAGCGGGAGGTACGAGCAGTACTTC.

V gene TRBV10-3 combines with J gene TRBJ1-3, with 9 nucleotides matching TRBD1. The germline CDR1 and CDR2 sequences are ENHRY and SYGVKD. V was pared by 5 bases and J by 0 bases, with 5 bases of the junction left unmatched. This CDR3 has 16 residues. The CDR3 loop is CAISPGTGSSGNTIYF. Written as DNA, the CDR3 is TGTGCCATCAGTCCCGGGACAGGGAGCTCTGGAAACACCATATATTTT.

CDR3 bases: TGTGCCAGCAGTGAATCCGAGTACCAAGAGACCCAGTACTTC. As protein: CASSESEYQETQYF. The chain carries TRBV25-1 and TRBJ2-5; D uncertain. The V gene lost 1 base and the J gene lost 0 bases, with 6 bases spanning the gap. Germline V lookup: CDR1 MGHDK, CDR2 SYGVNS. This CDR3 spans 14 amino acids.

V usage is TRBV5-1 and J usage is TRBJ2-5; 14 positions match TRBD2. There are 16 residues in the CDR3. The V gene end was trimmed by 4 bases and the J gene end by 5 bases; junction bases not matched to a gene: 7. CDR1 is SGHRS, CDR2 YFSETQ, per germline. The CDR3 nucleotides are TGCGCCAGCAGCGCCGGGACTAGCGGGAGAGGGGAGACCCAGTACTTC. As protein: CASSAGTSGRGETQYF.

The J gene is TRBJ2-2, the V gene TRBV2, with 10 bases lining up with TRBD2. The CDR3 length is 14 residues. Germline V gives CDR1 SNHLY, CDR2 FYNNEI. V was pared by 6 bases and J by 6 bases, with 4 bases of the junction left unmatched. The DNA for the CDR3 is TGTGCCAGCAGGGCTAGCGGGAGCCCCGGGGAGCTGTTTTTT. This gives the protein CASRASGSPGELFF.

With regard to this clone: This specimen includes other DNA sequences encoding the same CDR3. This chain joins TRBV5-1 and TRBJ2-1; 7 positions agree with TRBD2. CDR3 length equals 15 residues. Germline V gene sequence: CDR1 SGHRS, CDR2 YFSETQ. With 0 bases clipped from V and 4 bases from J, the junction kept 4 bases outside the gene matches. This CDR3 is CASSLVGGGYNEQFF. The CDR3 coding sequence is TGCGCCAGCAGCTTGGTAGGCGGGGGTTACAATGAGCAGTTCTTC.

The rearrangement joins TRBV5-6 to TRBJ2-3, with D uncertain. The germline V and J ends were trimmed by 0 bases and 0 bases, with 11 bases remaining between them. Germline V gives CDR1 SGHDT, CDR2 YYEEEE. CDR3 length: 16 residues. Here the CDR3 reads CASSLGGTTSTDTQYF. CDR3 bases: TGTGCCAGCAGCTTGGGCGGCACAACTAGCACAGATACGCAGTATTTT.

The CDR3 nucleotides read TGCGCCAGCAGCCAAGAGGAAACAGATGAAAAACTGTTTTTT. It is translated as CASSQEETDEKLFF. The genes are TRBV4-1 and TRBJ1-4; D gene unclear. The CDR3 loop spans 14 amino acids. Germline V gene data show CDR1 as MGHRA and CDR2 as YSYEKL. V lost 0 bases, J lost 6 bases, and 8 bases lay in between.

V and J are TRBV7-9 and TRBJ2-5; 7 bases agree with TRBD2. The J call is uncertain, as TRBJ2-7 better fits the DNA end. CDR3 length: 14 residues. CDR1 is SEHNR and CDR2 is FQNEAQ in the germline V gene (reference sequence). CDR3 DNA sequence: TGTGCCAGCAGCTTATCGGCGGGAGTGGCCGAGCAGTACTTC. Amino acid sequence: CASSLSAGVAEQYF.

With regard to this clone: One end of the junction fails to match germline, which may point to a read error. Within the sample, other DNA sequences also encode this same CDR3. The CDR3, as DNA: TGTGCTAGAAGTGTCCGGGACAGGGGGCATCAGCCCCAGCATTTT. It codes for CARSVRDRGHQPQHF. The chain is built from TRBV5-3 and TRBJ1-5, with TRBD1 identical over 12 bases. TRBV5-3 is recorded as an ORF, its role being uncertain. The length of the CDR3 is 15 residues.

This clone was observed once. The chain couples TRBV19 to TRBJ2-3; 13 bases agree with TRBD2. The V gene's germline CDR1 is LNHDA and CDR2 SQIVND (reference sequence). The CDR3 has 16 residues. J was trimmed by 2 bases and V by 6 bases; bases with no gene match: 5. The CDR3 coding sequence is TGTGCCAGTAGCCAACTAGCGGGAGGGCCCACAGATACGCAGTATTTT. Translated: CASSQLAGGPTDTQYF.

This chain uses TRBV11-2 with TRBJ2-7, with 9 bases that match TRBD1. V trimming: 5 bases; J trimming: 4 bases; junction bases outside the gene matches: 6. The CDR3 loop spans 14 amino acids. Germline V gene sequence: CDR1 SGHAT, CDR2 FQNNGV. The CDR3 protein is CASSLRDRVYEQYF. The CDR3 nucleotides read TGTGCCAGCAGCCTGCGGGACAGGGTATACGAGCAGTACTTC.